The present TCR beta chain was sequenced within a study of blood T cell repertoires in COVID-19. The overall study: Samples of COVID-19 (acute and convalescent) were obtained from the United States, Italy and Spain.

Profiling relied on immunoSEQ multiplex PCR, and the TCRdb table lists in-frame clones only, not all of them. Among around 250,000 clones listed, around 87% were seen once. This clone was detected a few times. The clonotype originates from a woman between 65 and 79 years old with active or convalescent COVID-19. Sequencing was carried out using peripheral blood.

The CDR3 DNA reads as TGTGCCAGCAGCCAGCAGGGGTACGGCTACACCTTC. Protein sequence: CASSQQGYGYTF. The chain uses TRBV6-4 and TRBJ1-2, with D perhaps TRBD1 (6 bases). Deletions cut 6 bases from V and 8 bases from J, with 13 bases between. CDR3 size: 12 residues. The V gene's germline CDR1 is MRHNA and CDR2 SNTAGT.